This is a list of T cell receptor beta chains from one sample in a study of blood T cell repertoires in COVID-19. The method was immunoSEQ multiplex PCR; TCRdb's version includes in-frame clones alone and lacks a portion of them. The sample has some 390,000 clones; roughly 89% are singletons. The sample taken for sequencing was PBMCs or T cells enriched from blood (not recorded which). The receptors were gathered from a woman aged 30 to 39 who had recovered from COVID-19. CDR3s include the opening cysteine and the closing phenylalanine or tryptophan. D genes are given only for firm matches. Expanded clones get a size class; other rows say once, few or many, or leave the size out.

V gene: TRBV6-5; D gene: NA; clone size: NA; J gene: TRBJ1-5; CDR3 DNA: TGTGCCAGCAGTTACTCACCCGGGAATCAGCCCCAGCATTTT; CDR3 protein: CASSYSPGNQPQHF
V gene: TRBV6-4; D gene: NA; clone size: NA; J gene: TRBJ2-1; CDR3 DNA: TGTGCCAGCAGTGACAGCCGATTTAGTGTGCAGTTCTTC; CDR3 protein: CASSDSRFSVQFF
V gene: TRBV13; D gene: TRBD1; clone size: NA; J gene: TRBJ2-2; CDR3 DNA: TGTGCCAGCAGCTTACAGGGGGTCGCGACCGGGGAGCTGTTTTTT; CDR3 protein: CASSLQGVATGELFF
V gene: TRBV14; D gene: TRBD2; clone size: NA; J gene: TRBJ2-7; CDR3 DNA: TGTGCCAGCAGCCAAGGGTACGGGAGGTTTAGCTCCTACGAGCAGTACTTC; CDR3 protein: CASSQGYGRFSSYEQYF
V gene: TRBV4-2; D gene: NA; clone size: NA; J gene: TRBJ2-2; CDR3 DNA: TGTGCCAGCAGCCAAGAATTTGCTAGTACCGGGGAGCTGTTTTTT; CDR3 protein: CASSQEFASTGELFF
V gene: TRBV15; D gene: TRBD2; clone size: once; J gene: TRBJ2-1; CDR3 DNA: TGTGCCACCAGCAGAGGAAGGGGACTAGCGGGAGGCGCCTCCTACAATGAGCAGTTCTTC; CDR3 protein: CATSRGRGLAGGASYNEQFF
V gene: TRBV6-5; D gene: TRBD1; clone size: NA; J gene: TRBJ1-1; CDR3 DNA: TGTGCCAGCAGTTACTCCGGGACAGGGTTCCCTCAGAGAGCTTTCTTT; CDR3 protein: CASSYSGTGFPQRAFF
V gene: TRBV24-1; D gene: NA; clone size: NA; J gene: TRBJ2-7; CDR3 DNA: TGTGCCACCAGTGACCGGAGCTCCTACGAGCAGTACTTC; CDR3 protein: CATSDRSSYEQYF
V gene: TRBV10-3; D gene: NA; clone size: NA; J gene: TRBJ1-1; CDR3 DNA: TGTGCCACCCTCCCCCAGGGGCGCGACACTGAAGCTTTCTTT; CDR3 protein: CATLPQGRDTEAFF
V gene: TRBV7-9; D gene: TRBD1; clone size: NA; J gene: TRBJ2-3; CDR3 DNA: TGTGCCAGCAGCTTTCAGGGGGTCAGACTTAGCACAGATACGCAGTATTTT; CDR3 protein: CASSFQGVRLSTDTQYF
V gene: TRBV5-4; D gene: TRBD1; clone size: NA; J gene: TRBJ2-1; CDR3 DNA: TGTGCCAGCAGTGAGGGACAGGGGACCTACAATGAGCAGTTCTTC; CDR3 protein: CASSEGQGTYNEQFF
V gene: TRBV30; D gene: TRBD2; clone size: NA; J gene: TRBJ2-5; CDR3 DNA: TGTGCCTGGAGACGCGGGACTAGCACTCAAGAGACCCAGTACTTC; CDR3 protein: CAWRRGTSTQETQYF
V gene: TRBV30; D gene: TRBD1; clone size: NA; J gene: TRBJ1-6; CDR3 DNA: TGTGCCTGGATACAGGGGATCGGTTCACCCCTCCACTTT; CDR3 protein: CAWIQGIGSPLHF
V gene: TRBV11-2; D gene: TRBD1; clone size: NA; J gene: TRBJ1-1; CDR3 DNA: TGTGCCAGCAGCTTTAGGACAGGGGAGTACACTGAAGCTTTCTTT; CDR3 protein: CASSFRTGEYTEAFF
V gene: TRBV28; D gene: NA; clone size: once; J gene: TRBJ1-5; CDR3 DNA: TGTGCCAGCAGTTTATGGGGGGGGAGCAATCAGCCCCAGCATTTT; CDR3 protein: CASSLWGGSNQPQHF
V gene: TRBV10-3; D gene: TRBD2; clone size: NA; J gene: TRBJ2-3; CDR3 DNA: TGTGCCATCAGGGGGACTAGCGGAGGACCTAGCACAGATACGCAGTATTTT; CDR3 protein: CAIRGTSGGPSTDTQYF
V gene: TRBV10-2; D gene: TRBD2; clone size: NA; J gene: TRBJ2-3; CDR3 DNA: TGCGCCAGCAGAAAGGAGCGGGAGCCCACAGATACGCAGTATTTT; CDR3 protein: CASRKEREPTDTQYF
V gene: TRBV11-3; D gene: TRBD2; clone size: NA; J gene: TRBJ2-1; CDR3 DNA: TGTGCCAGCAGCCCGGGGGAGAGATATCGGACTAGCGGTGACAATGAGCAGTTCTTC; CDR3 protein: CASSPGERYRTSGDNEQFF
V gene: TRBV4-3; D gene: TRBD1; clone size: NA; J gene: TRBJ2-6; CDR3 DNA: TGCGCCAGCAGCCCGGAACAGGGGGCCCTCCTCTCTGGGGCCAACGTCCTGACTTTC; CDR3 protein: CASSPEQGALLSGANVLTF
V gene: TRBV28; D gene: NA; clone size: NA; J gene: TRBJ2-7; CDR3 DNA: TGTGCCAGCAGTTTATTGGAGTCCTACGAGCAGTACTTC; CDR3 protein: CASSLLESYEQYF
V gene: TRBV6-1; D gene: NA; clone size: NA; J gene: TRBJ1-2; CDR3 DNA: TGTGCCAGCAGTGAAGCGCTCGGCAGGGCCTATGGCTACACCTTC; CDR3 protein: CASSEALGRAYGYTF
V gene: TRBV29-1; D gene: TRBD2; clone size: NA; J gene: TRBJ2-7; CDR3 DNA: TGCAGCGTATCCGGGACTAGCGGGAATTACGAGCAGTACTTC; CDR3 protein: CSVSGTSGNYEQYF
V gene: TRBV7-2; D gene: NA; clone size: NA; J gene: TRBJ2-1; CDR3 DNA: TGTGCCAGCAGCTTAGGCGGGGAAGTTTACAGTGAGCAGTTCTTC; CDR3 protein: CASSLGGEVYSEQFF
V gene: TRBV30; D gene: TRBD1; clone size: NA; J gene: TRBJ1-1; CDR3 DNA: TGTGCCCACGGACAGGGGACGTCTGAAGCTTTCTTT; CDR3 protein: CAHGQGTSEAFF
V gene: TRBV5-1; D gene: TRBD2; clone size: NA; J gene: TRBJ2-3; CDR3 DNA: TGCGCCAGCAGCTTGAGGTATCCGCGGGAGCGCACAGATACGCAGTATTTT; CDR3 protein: CASSLRYPRERTDTQYF
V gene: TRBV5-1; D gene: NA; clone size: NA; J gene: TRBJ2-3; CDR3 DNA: TGCGCCAGCAGCCTAGACTTGGATACGCAGTATTTT; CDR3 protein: CASSLDLDTQYF
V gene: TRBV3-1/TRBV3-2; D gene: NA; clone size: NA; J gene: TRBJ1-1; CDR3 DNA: TGTGCCAGCAGCCAAAGGGGTGAAGCTTTCTTT; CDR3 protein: CASSQRGEAFF
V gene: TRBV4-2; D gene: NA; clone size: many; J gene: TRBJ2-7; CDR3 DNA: TGTGCCAGCAGCCCAACTGTCGGGGTAACGTACGAGCAGTACTTC; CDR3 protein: CASSPTVGVTYEQYF
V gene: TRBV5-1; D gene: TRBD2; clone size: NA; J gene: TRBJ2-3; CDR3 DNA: TGCGCCAGCAGCTTGAATACGGCGGGAGGGATAGCTAACACAGATACGCAGTATTTT; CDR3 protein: CASSLNTAGGIANTDTQYF
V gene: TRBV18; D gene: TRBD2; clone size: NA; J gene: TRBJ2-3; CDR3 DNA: TGTGCCAGCTCTCCAAAGACTAGCGGGATCACAGATACGCAGTATTTT; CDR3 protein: CASSPKTSGITDTQYF
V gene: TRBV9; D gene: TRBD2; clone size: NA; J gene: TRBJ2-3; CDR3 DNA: TGTGCCAGCAGCGTTAGCGGGAGACTCCCAGATACGCAGTATTTT; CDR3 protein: CASSVSGRLPDTQYF
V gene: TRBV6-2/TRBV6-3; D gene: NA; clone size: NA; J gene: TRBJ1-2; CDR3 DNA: TGTGCCAGCAGTTACTCCCGGTTCACCGACCGCGGAAACTATGGCTACACCTTC; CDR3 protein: CASSYSRFTDRGNYGYTF
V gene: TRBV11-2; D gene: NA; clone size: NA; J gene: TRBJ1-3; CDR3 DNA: TGTGCCAGCAGCCAGGGGAGGGCCCTCTCTGGAAACACCATATATTTT; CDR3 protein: CASSQGRALSGNTIYF
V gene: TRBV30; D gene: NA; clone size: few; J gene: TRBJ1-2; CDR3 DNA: TGTGCCTGGAGGGAGACTAACTATGGCTACACCTTC; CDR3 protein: CAWRETNYGYTF
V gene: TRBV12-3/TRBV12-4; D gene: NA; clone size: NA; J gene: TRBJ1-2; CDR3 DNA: TGTGCCAGCAGTTCAGTGAACTATGGCTACACCTTC; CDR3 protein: CASSSVNYGYTF
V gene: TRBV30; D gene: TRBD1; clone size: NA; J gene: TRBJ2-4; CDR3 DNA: TGTGCCTGGAGTGGACAGGGGAACATTCAGTACTTC; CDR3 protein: CAWSGQGNIQYF
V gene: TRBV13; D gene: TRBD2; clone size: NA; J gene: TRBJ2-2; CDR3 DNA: TGTGCCAGCAAGACAAAAGGGGCGGGAGTCCCCGGGGAGCTGTTTTTT; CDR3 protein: CASKTKGAGVPGELFF
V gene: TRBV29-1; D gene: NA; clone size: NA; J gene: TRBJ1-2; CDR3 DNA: TGCAGCGTTGAAGATCGGAGGTTGAATGGCTACACCTTC; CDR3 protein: CSVEDRRLNGYTF
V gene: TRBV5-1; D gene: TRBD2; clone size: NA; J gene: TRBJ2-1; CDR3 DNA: TGCGCCAGCAGCTCCCCCCTAACTAGCGATGAGCAGTTCTTC; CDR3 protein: CASSSPLTSDEQFF
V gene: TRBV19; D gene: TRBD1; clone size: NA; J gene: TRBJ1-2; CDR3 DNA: TGTGCCAGTAGTATAGATAGGACAGGGGATCGTGGCTACACCTTC; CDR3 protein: CASSIDRTGDRGYTF